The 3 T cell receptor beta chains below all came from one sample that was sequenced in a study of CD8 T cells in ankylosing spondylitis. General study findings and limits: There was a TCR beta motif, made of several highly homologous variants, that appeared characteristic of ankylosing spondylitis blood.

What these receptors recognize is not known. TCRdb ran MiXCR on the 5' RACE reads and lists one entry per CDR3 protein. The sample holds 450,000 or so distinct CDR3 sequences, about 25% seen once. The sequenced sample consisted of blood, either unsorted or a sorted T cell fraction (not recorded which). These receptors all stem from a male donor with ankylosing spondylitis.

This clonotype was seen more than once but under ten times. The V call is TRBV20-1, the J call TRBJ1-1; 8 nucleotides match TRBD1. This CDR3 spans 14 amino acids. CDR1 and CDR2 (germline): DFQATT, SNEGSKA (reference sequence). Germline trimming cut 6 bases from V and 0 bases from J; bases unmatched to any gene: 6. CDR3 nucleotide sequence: TGCAGTGCGACCCCGGGACAGGTGAACACTGAAGCTTTCTTT. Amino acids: CSATPGQVNTEAFF.

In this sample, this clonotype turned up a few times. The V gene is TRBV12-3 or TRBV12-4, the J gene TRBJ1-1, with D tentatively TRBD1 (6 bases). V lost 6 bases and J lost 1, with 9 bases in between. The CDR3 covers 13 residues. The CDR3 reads CASSGQKNTEAFF. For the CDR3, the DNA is TGTGCCAGCAGCGGACAGAAGAACACTGAAGCTTTCTTT.

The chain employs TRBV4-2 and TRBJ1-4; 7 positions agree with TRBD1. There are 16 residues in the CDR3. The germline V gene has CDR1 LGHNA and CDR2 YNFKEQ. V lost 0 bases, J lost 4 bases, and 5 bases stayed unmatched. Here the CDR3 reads CASSQDSGQFNEKLFF. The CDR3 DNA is TGTGCCAGCAGCCAAGATTCGGGACAGTTTAATGAAAAACTGTTTTTT.